This TCR beta chain came from a study of T cells in Graves' hyperthyroidism and ophthalmopathy. This CDR3 region has 13 residues. V lost 7 bases to trimming and J lost 2 bases, with 11 bases between them. CDR1 is MDHEN and CDR2 is SYDVKM in the germline V gene. Study-level points and caveats: It was a median 6.5 months before onset that the model predicted ophthalmopathy. Among clonotypes expanded in thyroid above 0.001, most were also found in blood.

RNA transcripts yielded amplified TCR beta CDR3 regions. First-round RT-PCR of the TCR CDR3 relied on the HTBI primer set. One entry per CDR3 protein results from TCRdb running MiXCR on the multiplex PCR reads. The profile covers hundreds of thousands of distinct CDR3 sequences, with about 20% appearing a single time and less than 55% taken by the ten largest. Remarks on this clonotype: The antigen remains undetermined.

The V gene is TRBV28, the J gene TRBJ1-1; D is unclear. The TCR was taken from a man aged 40-49 years with Graves' ophthalmopathy. Material for sequencing was blood. This CDR3 is CASTFSTNTEAFF. The CDR3 region has the DNA TGTGCCAGCACCTTTTCTACCAACACTGAAGCTTTCTTT. Combining the CDR3 with reference TRBV28 and TRBJ1-1 gives the whole variable domain DVKVTQSSRYLVKRTGEKVFLECVQDMDHENMFWYRQDPGLGLRLIYFSYDVKMKEKGDIPEGYSVSREKKERFSLILESASTNQTSMYLCASTFSTNTEAFFGQGTRLTVV.